The entry below gives a single T cell receptor beta chain sequence along with its context. The antigen remains unidentified. Isolation of CD4+ T cells took place after ten to eleven days of culture. The person's infection with SARS-CoV-2, confirmed by PCR, took place between March and December 2020. Assay used: immunoSEQ multiplex PCR; TCRdb lists only in-frame clones, some missing. The sample lists approximately 50,000 clones, 76% seen once, with roughly 12% in the top ten. The sample comes from a study of vaccination effects on CD4 cells after COVID-19. From germline, CDR1 is LNHDA and CDR2 SQIVND (reference sequence). CDR3 length equals 13 residues. Trimming shortened V by 0 bases and J by 5 bases, and 7 bases separated the two germline ends.

The rearrangement links TRBV19 to TRBJ1-1; tentative D call: TRBD1 (5 bases). The source is a human donor who had a prior SARS-CoV-2 infection. The sequencing here drew on CD4+ T cells from PBMCs cultured without peptide, taken before COVID-19 vaccination. The CDR3 here is CASSIDSGTEAFF. For the CDR3, the DNA is TGTGCCAGTAGTATAGATTCAGGGACTGAAGCTTTCTTT.